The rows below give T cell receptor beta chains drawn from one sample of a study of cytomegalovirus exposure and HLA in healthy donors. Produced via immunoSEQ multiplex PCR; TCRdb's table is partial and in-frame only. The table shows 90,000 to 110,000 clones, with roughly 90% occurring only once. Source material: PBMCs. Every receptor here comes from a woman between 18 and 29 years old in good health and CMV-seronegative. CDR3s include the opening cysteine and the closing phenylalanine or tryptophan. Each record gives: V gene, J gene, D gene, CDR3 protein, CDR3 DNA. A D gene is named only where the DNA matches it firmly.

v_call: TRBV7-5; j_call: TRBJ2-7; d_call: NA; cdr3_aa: CVRSTRLAGMSSYEQYF; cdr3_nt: TGTGTCAGAAGCACACGACTAGCGGGGATGAGCTCCTACGAGCAGTACTTC
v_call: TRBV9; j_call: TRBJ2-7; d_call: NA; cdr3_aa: CASSVDQGMKDYEQYF; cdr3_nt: TGTGCCAGCAGCGTAGATCAGGGAATGAAGGATTACGAGCAGTACTTC
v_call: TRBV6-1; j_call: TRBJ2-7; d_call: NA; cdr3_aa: CASSTGVVYEQYF; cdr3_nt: TGTGCCAGCAGTACGGGAGTGGTGTACGAGCAGTACTTC
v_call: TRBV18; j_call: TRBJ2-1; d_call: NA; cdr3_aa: CASSPQHFQGTYNEQFF; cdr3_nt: TGTGCCAGCTCACCACAACATTTTCAGGGGACCTACAATGAGCAGTTCTTC
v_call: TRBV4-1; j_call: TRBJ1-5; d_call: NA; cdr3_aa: CASSQDGGLGNQPQHF; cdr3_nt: TGCGCCAGCAGCCAAGATGGAGGACTCGGCAATCAGCCCCAGCATTTT
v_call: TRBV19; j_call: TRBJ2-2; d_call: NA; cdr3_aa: CASAFLGTPTGELFF; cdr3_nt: TGTGCCAGTGCCTTTCTAGGGACTCCCACCGGGGAGCTGTTTTTT
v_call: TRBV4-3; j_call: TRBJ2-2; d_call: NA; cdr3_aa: CASSRDYTNTGELFF; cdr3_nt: TGCGCCAGCAGCCGAGACTATACGAACACCGGGGAGCTGTTTTTT
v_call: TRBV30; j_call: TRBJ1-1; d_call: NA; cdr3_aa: CAWRLGVTPSDEAFF; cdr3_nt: TGTGCCTGGAGACTAGGAGTTACGCCCTCCGATGAAGCTTTCTTT
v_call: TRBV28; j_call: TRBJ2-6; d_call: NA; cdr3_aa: CASTDPGLGANVLTF; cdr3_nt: TGTGCCAGCACCGACCCGGGGTTAGGGGCCAACGTCCTGACTTTC
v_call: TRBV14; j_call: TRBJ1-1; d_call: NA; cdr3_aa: CASSQVGVLNTEAFF; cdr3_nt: TGTGCCAGCAGCCAAGTGGGAGTTTTGAACACTGAAGCTTTCTTT
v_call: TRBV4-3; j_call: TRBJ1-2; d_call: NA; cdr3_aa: CASSQEHTGNYGYTF; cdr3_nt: TGCGCCAGCAGCCAAGAACATACAGGGAACTATGGCTACACCTTC
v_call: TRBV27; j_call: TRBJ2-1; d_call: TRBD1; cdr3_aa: CASSRPQGAGYNEQFF; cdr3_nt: TGTGCCAGCAGTCGCCCGCAGGGGGCAGGGTACAATGAGCAGTTCTTC
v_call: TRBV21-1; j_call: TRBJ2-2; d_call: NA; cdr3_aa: CASSKARESGTGELFF; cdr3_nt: TGTGCCAGCAGCAAAGCACGGGAGAGTGGCACCGGGGAGCTGTTTTTT
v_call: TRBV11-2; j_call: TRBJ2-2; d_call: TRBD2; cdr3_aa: CASSPLAGGPGTGELFF; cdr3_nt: TGTGCCAGCAGCCCCCTAGCGGGGGGGCCGGGCACCGGGGAGCTGTTTTTT
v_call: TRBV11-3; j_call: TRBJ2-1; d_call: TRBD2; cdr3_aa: CASSLGRLAGGSYNEQFF; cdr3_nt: TGTGCCAGCAGCTTAGGCAGGCTAGCGGGAGGCTCCTACAATGAGCAGTTCTTC
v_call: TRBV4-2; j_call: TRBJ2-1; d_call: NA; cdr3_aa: CASSQDRGGQFF; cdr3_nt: TGTGCCAGCAGCCAAGATAGAGGGGGTCAGTTCTTC